This T cell receptor beta chain is drawn from a study of T-cell reconstitution after alpha-beta-depleted transplantation in children. Preparation of the TCRbeta library involved a method that used unique molecular identifiers. One entry per CDR3 protein results from TCRdb running MiXCR on the PCR reads. Here the sample spans 60,000 to 100,000 distinct CDR3 sequences, approximately 18% being singletons. V was clipped by 8 bases and J by 0 bases, with 10 bases between them. This CDR3 has 14 residues. There are many counts of this clonotype. Its target is not known. General study points: Surviving recipient T cells and thymic progenitors underlay high day-60 TCRbeta diversity in some patients. By one year post-transplant, T-cell counts and diversity largely arose from T cells that were newly produced.

The chain links TRBV12-3 or TRBV12-4 to TRBJ2-2; D gene unclear. The receptor comes from a male patient between 2 and 10 years old who had a stem cell transplant for acute lymphoblastic leukemia, so the T cells may come from the graft donor. This specimen consisted of PBMCs, mostly from graft donor cells, obtained 360 days after TCRalphabeta/CD19-depleted stem cell transplant. The CDR3 here is CASARTANTGELFF. The CDR3 coding sequence is TGTGCCAGCGCCAGGACGGCGAACACCGGGGAGCTGTTTTTT.